These 14 T cell receptor beta chains originate from one sample sequenced in a study of regulatory T cells in long-lasting Graves disease. Time point described: persistent/refractory GD, antithyroid drugs over 5 years with positive TRAb. Isolated PBMC RNA provided the starting material for the TCR library. Building of the TCR beta libraries involved iRepertoire HTBI primers and Arm-PCR of CDR3 regions. From the multiplex PCR reads, TCRdb called clonotypes with MiXCR, one entry per CDR3 protein. This sample has 350,000 to 450,000 distinct CDR3 sequences, with more than 20% found just once. Here the sequenced sample was peripheral blood mononuclear cells (PBMCs), taken when the disease was refractory, from a patient treated with antithyroid drugs. These TCRs come from a female donor with Graves disease.

This clonotype appeared many times. The rearrangement joins TRBV28 to TRBJ1-2; 7 bases are a match to TRBD1. This CDR3 is built from 15 residues. CDR1 and CDR2 from the germline V gene are MDHEN and SYDVKM. Germline trimming cut 5 bases from V and 3 bases from J; bases unmatched to any gene: 9. The CDR3 DNA reads as TGTGCCAGCAGTCCAAAGAACAGGGGACACTATGGCTACACCTTC. It specifies CASSPKNRGHYGYTF.

There are many counts of this clonotype. The chain couples TRBV28 to TRBJ1-2; 9 bases map to TRBD1. CDR3 length: 15 residues. V dropped 5 bases and J dropped 2; count of bases not matched to a gene: 6. The germline V gene encodes CDR1 MDHEN and CDR2 SYDVKM. CDR3 nucleotides: TGTGCCAGCAGTGTACAGGGGGCCGTAAACTATGGCTACACCTTC. It is translated as CASSVQGAVNYGYTF.

This clonotype was picked up a small number of times. The chain has TRBV28 and TRBJ2-5; D not resolved. V gave up 5 bases and J gave up 2 bases, with 15 bases separating them. The CDR3 is 15 residues long. Germline V gene lookup returns CDR1 MDHEN and CDR2 SYDVKM. Here the CDR3 DNA reads TGTGCCAGCAGTAAGGACCGAGTTTTTCAAGAGACCCAGTACTTC. Translating gives CASSKDRVFQETQYF.

A few counts support this clonotype. V gene TRBV12-3 or TRBV12-4 combines with J gene TRBJ1-1; D call uncertain. V lost 4 bases to trimming and J lost 11 bases, with 14 bases between them. The CDR3 extends over 12 amino acids. For the CDR3, the DNA is TGTGCCAGCAGTTACGTCGGGGTAGGGGCTTTCTTT. Protein sequence: CASSYVGVGAFF.

This clonotype has ten or more counts. The V gene is TRBV10-2, the J gene TRBJ2-7; 7 nucleotides match TRBD2. Per the germline V gene, CDR1 is WSHSY and CDR2 is SAAADI. The V segment lost 2 bases and the J segment 6 bases; nucleotides outside the gene matches: 10. This CDR3 is built from 15 residues. The CDR3 region has the DNA TGCGCCAGCAGTGAGAGCGGACTAGGCAGGTCCGAGCAGTACTTC. Protein sequence: CASSESGLGRSEQYF.

The rearrangement links TRBV5-1 to TRBJ2-5; 14 bases align to TRBD2. This CDR3 contains 16 residues. Germline CDR1 is SGHRS and CDR2 is YFSETQ. Trimming removed 4 bases from V and 4 bases from J; junction bases left unmatched: 6. The CDR3 is CASSAGLAGEIETQYF. For the CDR3, the DNA is TGCGCCAGCAGCGCGGGACTAGCGGGAGAGATAGAGACCCAGTACTTC. The full variable domain, its missing parts supplied by reference TRBV5-1 and TRBJ2-5, is KAGVTQTPRYLIKTRGQQVTLSCSPISGHRSVSWYQQTPGQGLQFLFEYFSETQRNKGNFPGRFSGRQFSNSRSEMNVSTLELGDSALYLCASSAGLAGEIETQYFGPGTRLLVL.

This clonotype was seen at least ten times. CDR3: CASNEQGKGTEAFF. CDR3 in DNA: TGTGCCAGCAACGAGCAGGGGAAGGGCACTGAAGCTTTCTTT. This chain connects TRBV28 to TRBJ1-1, with D possibly TRBD1 on 6 matching bases. Trimming cost V 7 bases and J 4 bases, with 16 bases left between them. Germline lookup yields CDR1 MDHEN and CDR2 SYDVKM. This CDR3 region has 14 residues.

This clonotype has just a few counts. The chain combines TRBV29-1 with TRBJ2-5; 7 bases map to TRBD2. V was clipped by 4 bases and J by 3 bases; unmatched bases: 5. This CDR3 has 13 amino acids. Germline assignment: CDR1 SQVTM and CDR2 ANQGSEA. The CDR3 reads CSVVASGKETQYF. Here the CDR3 DNA reads TGCAGCGTTGTTGCTAGCGGAAAAGAGACCCAGTACTTC.

This chain links TRBV20-1 with TRBJ2-4; possibly TRBD2 for D (5 bases). The DNA end is more similar to TRBJ2-1, so the J call may be wrong. The CDR3 has 14 residues. CDR1 and CDR2 from the germline V gene are DFQATT and SNEGSKA (reference sequence). The CDR3 loop reads CSARPSSIHNEQFF. The CDR3 region has the DNA TGCAGTGCTAGACCTTCTAGCATCCACAATGAGCAGTTCTTC.

The sample holds many counts of this clonotype. This sequence joins TRBV12-3 or TRBV12-4 and TRBJ2-5, with 8 bases fitting TRBD2. V trimming: 2 bases; J trimming: 5 bases; junction bases outside the gene matches: 7. CDR3 length: 15 residues. CDR3 residues: CASSLSREGPETQYF. The DNA of the CDR3 is TGTGCCAGCAGTTTATCCCGGGAGGGCCCGGAGACCCAGTACTTC.

This clonotype was observed many times. CDR3 sequence: CASSLVGTDLLTNYGYTF. The CDR3, as DNA: TGTGCCAGCAGCTTAGTTGGGACGGACCTCCTAACTAACTATGGCTACACCTTC. The genes are TRBV7-2 and TRBJ1-2, with D tentatively TRBD1 (5 bases). The V gene lost 1 base and the J gene lost 0 bases, with 18 bases spanning the gap. Germline CDR1 reads SGHTA; CDR2 reads FQGNSA. The CDR3 sequence is 18 residues long.

The V gene is TRBV7-2, the J gene TRBJ1-2; TRBD1 might be the D (5 bases). Germline CDR1 SGHTA, CDR2 FQGNSA. Trimming took off 5 bases at V and 7 bases at J, with 26 bases between the two ends. This CDR3 is built from 17 residues. DNA of the CDR3: TGTGCCAGCAGCCTAGAGTTGGGCGGGGGGAAAATGGGTGGCTACACCTTC. Translation: CASSLELGGGKMGGYTF.

The sample holds a few counts of this clonotype. The chain links TRBV20-1 to TRBJ1-4; no clear D gene. Per the germline V gene, CDR1 is DFQATT and CDR2 is SNEGSKA (reference sequence). V lost 2 bases, J lost 0 bases, and 10 bases lay in between. This CDR3 has 15 residues. The CDR3 coding sequence is TGCAGTGCTAGACACAGCGAGGCAACTAATGAAAAACTGTTTTTT. Protein: CSARHSEATNEKLFF.

This clonotype was detected many times. This chain uses TRBV6-1 with TRBJ2-7; possible D gene TRBD1, 5 bases. The CDR3 is 13 amino acids. Per germline, CDR1 MNHNS and CDR2 SASEGT. The V gene lost 7 bases and the J gene lost 3 bases, with 13 bases spanning the gap. The CDR3 reads CASTEYRLYEQYF. CDR3 in DNA: TGTGCCAGCACCGAGTACAGGCTCTACGAGCAGTACTTC.